The 21 T cell receptor beta chains listed next were all sequenced from one sample in a study of T-cell reconstitution after alpha-beta-depleted transplantation in children (dated by TCRdb to about 2016). The library was prepared using PCR. These reads were obtained on an Illumina HiSeq 2500. To normalize quantification of the TCRbeta repertoire, the TCR libraries were built with molecular barcoding that relied on unique molecular identifiers. TCRdb reprocessed the public reads (quality trimming at Q25 with fastp, clone calling with MiXCR) and kept in-frame beta chains. Each record represents a unique CDR3 protein, reported with the most common genes and DNA among its rows. Within this sample are around 450,000 distinct CDR3 sequences, with over 9.5% of them counted one time only. Jointly, the top ten make up 2% to 2.5% of the sample. Explained via the paper, the treatment or condition label denotes: allogeneic hematopoietic cell transplantation with graft depleted of TCRalphabeta T cells and CD19 B cells.

The sequencing used PBMCs, collected before TCRalphabeta/CD19-depleted stem cell transplant. The origin of the receptors is a child aged 2-15 years with inherited bone marrow failure, due to receive a stem cell transplant.

The sample holds many counts of this clonotype. The chain combines TRBV27 with TRBJ1-3; D is possibly TRBD1 (5 bases). The V end lost 5 bases, the J end lost 3 bases, and 11 bases lay between the germline ends. This CDR3 comprises 14 residues. Germline V gives CDR1 MNHEY, CDR2 SMNVEV (reference sequence). The CDR3 is CASSARARGNTIYF. The CDR3 bases are TGTGCCAGCAGTGCCAGGGCTCGTGGAAACACCATATATTTT.

This chain connects TRBV4-2 to TRBJ2-1, with 10 bases identical to TRBD2. The CDR3 length is 14 residues. Germline V gene sequence: CDR1 LGHNA, CDR2 YNFKEQ. Trimming cost V 0 bases and J 8 bases; bases outside gene matches: 1. CDR3: CASSQDLAGDEQFF. The CDR3 DNA sequence: TGTGCCAGCAGCCAAGACCTAGCGGGAGATGAGCAGTTCTTC.

The sample holds many counts of this clonotype. The CDR3 sequence is CASSLQTGEETQYF. The CDR3 DNA is TGCGCCAGCAGCCTCCAGACAGGGGAAGAGACCCAGTACTTC. V and J are TRBV5-1 and TRBJ2-5; 8 bases match TRBD1. V shed 4 bases and J 3 bases; nucleotides not matched to a gene: 5. The germline CDR1 and CDR2 sequences are SGHRS and YFSETQ. The CDR3 spans 14 residues. Together with reference TRBV5-1 and TRBJ2-5, the CDR3 gives the full variable domain: KAGVTQTPRYLIKTRGQQVTLSCSPISGHRSVSWYQQTPGQGLQFLFEYFSETQRNKGNFPGRFSGRQFSNSRSEMNVSTLELGDSALYLCASSLQTGEETQYFGPGTRLLVL.

This clonotype was picked up many times. The CDR3 bases are TGCAGTGCTAGAGTAGCGGGGTCGGACAATGAGCAGTTCTTC. Encoded protein: CSARVAGSDNEQFF. The rearrangement links TRBV20-1 to TRBJ2-1, with 8 bases aligning to TRBD2. Germline assignment: CDR1 DFQATT and CDR2 SNEGSKA (reference sequence). V was clipped by 1 base and J by 5 bases; unmatched bases: 4. The CDR3 runs to 14 residues.

The genes are TRBV5-5 and TRBJ2-5; D remains ambiguous. The V end was cut by 1 base, the J end by 7 bases, with 8 bases between. CDR1 and CDR2 (germline): SGHKS, YYEKEE (reference sequence). The CDR3 covers 12 residues. The CDR3 spells CASSLNERTQYF. CDR3 nucleotide sequence: TGTGCCAGCAGCTTGAACGAACGGACCCAGTACTTC.

The sample holds many counts of this clonotype. The chain joins TRBV28 to TRBJ1-2; no clear D gene. Trimming stripped 6 bases from V and 4 bases from J, with 24 bases between. Germline CDR1 is MDHEN and CDR2 is SYDVKM. The CDR3 is made up of 17 amino acids. The CDR3 sequence is CASRDRAPLNTLYGYTF. For the CDR3, the DNA is TGTGCCAGCAGAGACCGGGCCCCCTTAAATACCCTCTATGGCTACACCTTC.

Only a few counts were recorded for this clonotype. J is TRBJ2-7 and V is TRBV6-2 or TRBV6-3; maybe TRBD1 (6 bases). The length of the CDR3 is 16 residues. The germline V and J ends were trimmed by 2 bases and 1 base, with 15 bases remaining between them. In germline, CDR1 is MNHEY, CDR2 SVGEGT. CDR3 residues: CASSYNGQILSYEQYF. CDR3 nucleotides: TGTGCCAGCAGTTACAACGGACAGATTCTATCCTACGAGCAGTACTTC.

The genes are TRBV10-1 and TRBJ1-6; no definite D call. This CDR3 spans 12 amino acids. V gave up 3 bases and J gave up 7 bases, with 4 bases separating them. The germline V gene encodes CDR1 WNHNN and CDR2 SYGVQD (reference sequence). As DNA, the CDR3 is TGCGCCAGCAGTGACAGCAATTCACCCCTCCACTTT. It is translated as CASSDSNSPLHF.

This chain links TRBV18 with TRBJ2-7; D might be TRBD1 (6 bases). This CDR3 has 14 amino acids. Germline lookup yields CDR1 KGHSH and CDR2 LQKENI. V lost 2 bases, J lost 0 bases, and 8 bases lay in between. In DNA, the CDR3 is TGTGCCAGCTCACCATCACAGGGCTCCTACGAGCAGTACTTC. It translates to CASSPSQGSYEQYF.

As concerns this clonotype: A read error may explain this, as a much larger clone is one base away. This sequence joins TRBV15 and TRBJ2-7, with TRBD2 matching 7 bases. The CDR3 has 15 residues. Germline CDR1 is LNHNV and CDR2 is YYDKDF (reference sequence). The CDR3 sequence: CAISRGVGGVYEQYF. Here the CDR3 DNA reads TGTGCCATCAGCAGAGGCGTGGGAGGGGTCTACGAGCAGTACTTC.

There are many counts of this clonotype. J is TRBJ1-1 and V is TRBV6-5, with no clear D. Germline values: CDR1 MNHEY, CDR2 SVGAGI. This CDR3 spans 15 amino acids. The V end lost 2 bases, the J end lost 0 bases, and 10 bases lay between the germline ends. The CDR3 nucleotides read TGTGCCAGCAGTTACCTTGGCAGCATGAACACTGAAGCTTTCTTT. This gives the protein CASSYLGSMNTEAFF.

This clonotype came up many times. This chain joins TRBV27 and TRBJ2-1, with D unclear. The CDR3 totals 13 residues. Germline V gene lookup returns CDR1 MNHEY and CDR2 SMNVEV (reference sequence). V was clipped by 7 bases and J by 4 bases, with 11 bases between them. The CDR3 nucleotides read TGTGCCAGCAAGGACGAGAGTTACAATGAGCAGTTCTTC. Its translation: CASKDESYNEQFF.

This clonotype appeared a few times. CDR3 in amino acids: CASSNPRVYTDTQYF. CDR3 coding DNA: TGTGCCAGCAGCAACCCCCGGGTCTACACAGATACGCAGTATTTT. This rearrangement joins TRBV11-2 to TRBJ2-3; D is unresolved. CDR1 SGHAT and CDR2 FQNNGV come from the germline V gene. This CDR3 region has 15 residues. The germline V and J ends were trimmed by 5 bases and 2 bases, with 14 bases remaining between them.

This clonotype appeared many times. The chain recombines TRBV29-1 with TRBJ1-1; D gene uncertain. The CDR3 has 13 residues. V was shortened by 0 bases and J by 11 bases, with 16 bases between the two germline ends. The germline V gene encodes CDR1 SQVTM and CDR2 ANQGSEA. CDR3 residues: CSVEDSLGWVAFF. Here the CDR3 DNA reads TGCAGCGTTGAAGATTCTCTAGGGTGGGTGGCTTTCTTT.

This clonotype was seen ten or more times. The chain combines TRBV12-3 or TRBV12-4 with TRBJ2-6; D is undetermined. This CDR3 region has 16 residues. Deletions cut 6 bases from V and 0 bases from J, with 12 bases between. CDR3 region: CASRTPGSSGANVLTF. The CDR3 DNA reads TGTGCCAGCAGGACCCCGGGCAGCTCTGGGGCCAACGTCCTGACTTTC.

This clonotype appeared a few times. V gene TRBV29-1 combines with J gene TRBJ2-1, with 7 bases fitting TRBD2. The CDR3 consists of 16 residues. V trimming: 6 bases; J trimming: 2 bases; junction bases outside the gene matches: 13. Germline CDR1 reads SQVTM; CDR2 reads ANQGSEA. CDR3 amino acids: CSVDGTMKGTYNEQFF. DNA for the CDR3: TGCAGCGTGGACGGGACTATGAAGGGAACCTACAATGAGCAGTTCTTC.

The V and J genes are TRBV5-6 and TRBJ2-7, with D unclear. Germline lookup yields CDR1 SGHDT and CDR2 YYEEEE. V was trimmed by 0 bases and J by 3 bases, leaving 7 bases between them. This CDR3 contains 13 residues. The CDR3 DNA reads TGTGCCAGCAGCTTGGCCCTCCACTACGAGCAGTACTTC. Protein: CASSLALHYEQYF.

This clonotype was counted a few times. The V gene is TRBV2, the J gene TRBJ1-1; D remains ambiguous. The CDR3 is 14 residues long. The V end lost 4 bases, the J end lost 5 bases, and 14 bases lay between the germline ends. Germline loops: CDR1 SNHLY, CDR2 FYNNEI. As DNA, the CDR3 is TGTGCCAGCAGTGTCCAGCGGGCAGAGACTGAAGCTTTCTTT. Amino acids: CASSVQRAETEAFF.

This clonotype was detected ten times or more. The genes are TRBV10-2 and TRBJ2-7; D is unresolved. V was shortened by 4 bases and J by 3 bases, with 7 bases between the two germline ends. The CDR3 has 12 amino acids. Germline V gene lookup returns CDR1 WSHSY and CDR2 SAAADI. The CDR3 protein is CASSAYVYEQYF. The CDR3 DNA reads TGCGCCAGCAGTGCGTACGTCTACGAGCAGTACTTC.

This chain connects TRBV4-3 to TRBJ2-6; 8 bases map to TRBD1. Germline V gene data show CDR1 as LGHNA and CDR2 as YSLEER. After removal of 3 bases from V and 0 bases from J, the junction contained 7 bases not matched to a gene. This CDR3 region has 18 residues. The CDR3 loop reads CASSQRQGIFSGANVLTF. The CDR3 bases are TGCGCCAGCAGCCAGAGACAGGGGATTTTCTCTGGGGCCAACGTCCTGACTTTC.

This clonotype showed up many times. The chain uses TRBV5-5 and TRBJ1-6, with no clear D. V was trimmed by 2 bases and J by 5 bases, leaving 20 bases between them. Germline V lookup: CDR1 SGHKS, CDR2 YYEKEE (reference sequence). The CDR3 loop spans 18 amino acids. This CDR3 is CASSFSGSSRSNNSPLHF. For the CDR3, the DNA is TGTGCCAGCAGCTTTTCCGGCAGCTCCCGTTCTAATAATTCACCCCTCCACTTT.